Below are 21 T cell receptor beta chains sequenced from a single sample in a study of control samples from healthy donors and cancer patients (dated by TCRdb to the early 2020s). Libraries came from the immunoSEQ multiplex PCR assay. What TCRdb holds here is the immuneACCESS table cut down to in-frame rearrangements. Part of the clones is not present; checked against another copy, under half of the missing clones reflect an unresolved V gene, and the others are unexplained. The table for this sample lists about 45,000 clones; approximately 90% of them were counted only once. The ten largest clones capture 22% of the sample. Sequencing input: PBMCs. The receptors shown here come from a woman aged 40 to 50 with head and neck cancer.

V and J are TRBV30 and TRBJ2-5, with a tentative D call TRBD1 (6 bases). The CDR3 covers 17 residues. The V and J ends lost 3 bases and 5 bases respectively, with 25 bases between them. The germline V gene has CDR1 GTSNPN and CDR2 SVGIG (reference sequence). The CDR3 region is CAWRSDRLPPRRETQYF. Written as DNA, the CDR3 is TGTGCCTGGAGGTCCGACAGGTTACCCCCCCGGAGGGAGACCCAGTACTTC. Together with reference TRBV30 and TRBJ2-5, the CDR3 gives the full variable domain: SQTIHQWPATLVQPVGSPLSLECTVEGTSNPNLYWYRQAAGRGLQLLFYSVGIGQISSEVPQNLSASRPQDRQFILSSKKLLLSDSGFYLCAWRSDRLPPRRETQYFGPGTRLLVL.

V is TRBV29-1 and J is TRBJ1-1; maybe TRBD1 (6 bases). The CDR3 is 12 amino acids. Germline assignment: CDR1 SQVTM and CDR2 ANQGSEA. V was clipped by 6 bases and J by 8 bases, with 16 bases between them. This chain's CDR3 is CSVAPGTREAFF. The CDR3 DNA reads as TGCAGCGTCGCCCCGGGGACAAGGGAAGCTTTCTTT.

The chain recombines TRBV11-2 with TRBJ2-5; D gene unclear. The CDR3 totals 14 residues. Germline-derived CDR1 and CDR2 are SGHAT and FQNNGV. Deletions cut 3 bases from V and 4 bases from J, with 12 bases between. The CDR3 DNA reads TGTGCCAGCAGCTTTGGTTTAAGAGGAGAGACCCAGTACTTC. This translates into CASSFGLRGETQYF.

This chain connects TRBV7-3 to TRBJ2-1, with D possibly being TRBD1 or TRBD2 (6 bases each). In germline, CDR1 is SGHTA, CDR2 FQGTGA. The length of the CDR3 is 13 residues. Trimming removed 5 bases from V and 14 bases from J, with 19 bases in between. CDR3 residues: CASSLGGVGWKFF. The CDR3 DNA is TGTGCCAGCAGCCTGGGGGGCGTCGGATGGAAGTTCTTC.

This chain joins TRBV19 and TRBJ1-2, with 10 bases matching TRBD1. Germline V gives CDR1 LNHDA, CDR2 SQIVND (reference sequence). The length of the CDR3 is 13 residues. V trimming: 11 bases; J trimming: 8 bases; junction bases outside the gene matches: 11. CDR3 bases: TGTGCCTCCGGGACAGGGGCCGCCGGAGGCTACACCTTC. Amino acids: CASGTGAAGGYTF.

This chain uses TRBV11-3 with TRBJ1-5; tentatively, D is TRBD1 (5 bases). Germline V gene data show CDR1 as SGHNT and CDR2 as YENEEA. The CDR3 totals 12 residues. Trimming pared 3 bases from V and 8 bases from J, leaving 8 bases between. The CDR3 nucleotides are TGTGCCAGCAGCTTGGGGGGAAAGCCCCAGCATTTT. Translated: CASSLGGKPQHF.

In this sample, this clone turned up once. The CDR3 spells CASSPLWVQEDAEAFF. CDR3 coding DNA: TGTGCCAGCAGCCCTCTGTGGGTACAGGAAGACGCTGAAGCTTTCTTT. The rearrangement joins TRBV14 to TRBJ1-1, with D possibly matching TRBD1 (5 bases). Germline CDR1 is SGHDN and CDR2 is FVKESK. The V gene lost 4 bases and the J gene lost 6 bases, with 21 bases spanning the gap. The CDR3 has 16 amino acids.

The V call is TRBV30, the J call TRBJ2-7, with D perhaps given as TRBD1 or TRBD2 (5 bases each). V was pared by 5 bases and J by 0 bases, with 17 bases between. Germline assignment: CDR1 GTSNPN and CDR2 SVGIG (reference sequence). This CDR3 comprises 15 residues. The CDR3 sequence: CAWGLGTVTSYEQYF. The CDR3 coding sequence is TGTGCCTGGGGACTTGGGACGGTCACCTCCTACGAGCAGTACTTC.

The rearrangement uses TRBV5-1 and TRBJ2-5, with D unresolved. The V gene's germline CDR1 is SGHRS and CDR2 YFSETQ. V gave up 3 bases and J gave up 3 bases, with 9 bases separating them. This CDR3 contains 13 residues. In DNA, the CDR3 is TGCGCCAGCAGCTCCAGCGTGGAAGAGACCCAGTACTTC. This sequence encodes CASSSSVEETQYF.

This chain uses TRBV5-1 with TRBJ2-3, with D possibly matching TRBD1 (5 bases). The CDR3 runs 16 residues. Trimming removed 4 bases from V and 0 bases from J, with 15 bases in between. CDR1 and CDR2 from the germline V gene are SGHRS and YFSETQ. The CDR3 nucleotides are TGCGCCAGCAGCAAGGTGCAGGGCCCTAGCACAGATACGCAGTATTTT. It is translated as CASSKVQGPSTDTQYF.

This clone was counted a few times. The V and J genes are TRBV6-6 and TRBJ2-7, with 8 bases identical to TRBD1. J gave up 2 bases and V 5 bases, and 8 bases lay outside the gene matches. The germline V gene encodes CDR1 MNHNY and CDR2 SVGAGI (reference sequence). The CDR3 sequence is 15 residues long. This CDR3 reads CASSRGQGFTYEQYF. In DNA form, the CDR3 reads TGTGCCAGCAGTAGAGGACAGGGATTCACCTACGAGCAGTACTTC.

The chain couples TRBV7-9 to TRBJ1-1; D ambiguous. The CDR3 sequence is 14 residues long. Deletions cut 3 bases from V and 5 bases from J, with 13 bases between. Per the germline V gene, CDR1 is SEHNR and CDR2 is FQNEAQ (reference sequence). The CDR3 DNA sequence: TGTGCCAGCAGCTTTCAAAGGTTGGAAACTGAAGCTTTCTTT. This translates into CASSFQRLETEAFF.

This clone was recorded only once. This chain links TRBV7-9 with TRBJ1-2, with D unresolved. V lost 1 base to trimming and J lost 0 bases, with 15 bases between them. The CDR3 extends over 17 amino acids. Germline CDR1 reads SEHNR; CDR2 reads FQNEAQ (reference sequence). This CDR3 is CASSLVFAGSTNYGYTF. Written as DNA, the CDR3 is TGTGCCAGCAGCTTAGTATTTGCAGGATCAACTAACTATGGCTACACCTTC.

The chain combines TRBV5-4 with TRBJ1-2; D remains ambiguous. V was trimmed by 3 bases and J by 2 bases, leaving 14 bases between them. This CDR3 has 15 amino acids. CDR1 and CDR2 from the germline V gene are SGHNT and YYREEE (reference sequence). CDR3 in amino acids: CASSSARGANYGYTF. In DNA form, the CDR3 reads TGTGCCAGCAGCTCGGCGCGGGGAGCGAACTATGGCTACACCTTC.

This chain joins TRBV7-2 and TRBJ1-6; D possibly corresponds to TRBD1 (5 bases). The V end was cut by 2 bases, the J end by 5 bases, with 7 bases between. The CDR3 extends over 14 amino acids. The germline V gene has CDR1 SGHTA and CDR2 FQGNSA. CDR3 sequence: CASSLHRNNSPLHF. The CDR3 nucleotides are TGTGCCAGCAGCTTACACAGGAATAATTCACCCCTCCACTTT.

This sequence joins TRBV4-1 and TRBJ1-2; possibly TRBD1 for D (6 bases). The ends were cut back, 4 bases at V and 5 bases at J, with 14 bases in the middle. Germline CDR1 MGHRA, CDR2 YSYEKL. The CDR3 has 14 residues. The CDR3 spells CASSRSGTLYGYTF. The CDR3 DNA reads as TGCGCCAGCAGCCGGTCCGGGACACTTTATGGCTACACCTTC.

This clone was detected only a few times. Other DNA sequences in this specimen translate into the identical CDR3. V usage is TRBV2 and J usage is TRBJ2-1; tentatively, D is TRBD2 (5 bases). The CDR3 extends over 13 amino acids. The V end lost 6 bases, the J end lost 3 bases, and 9 bases lay between the germline ends. Germline CDR1 and CDR2: SNHLY and FYNNEI. The CDR3 region is CASRGRIYNEQFF. DNA of the CDR3: TGTGCCAGCAGAGGGAGAATCTACAATGAGCAGTTCTTC. The full variable domain, completed using reference TRBV2 and TRBJ2-1, is EPEVTQTPSHQVTQMGQEVILRCVPISNHLYFYWYRQILGQKVEFLVSFYNNEISEKSEIFDDQFSVERPDGSNFTLKIRSTKLEDSAMYFCASRGRIYNEQFFGPGTRLTVL.

CDR3 sequence (DNA): TGTGCCACCCGGACAGGGGGTTTCCAAGAGACCCAGTACTTC. It specifies CATRTGGFQETQYF. V gene TRBV7-6 combines with J gene TRBJ2-5, with TRBD1 matching 10 bases. Germline CDR1 is SGHVS and CDR2 is FNYEAQ. The trim removed 10 bases at V and 1 base at J, leaving 6 bases unmatched. The CDR3 consists of 14 residues.

The chain uses TRBV6-6 and TRBJ1-3; D is undetermined. Trimming shortened V by 5 bases and J by 3 bases, and 5 bases separated the two germline ends. The CDR3 has 12 amino acids. Germline values: CDR1 MNHNY, CDR2 SVGAGI (reference sequence). CDR3 region: CASSPSGNTIYF. The CDR3 coding sequence is TGTGCCAGCAGTCCGAGTGGAAACACCATATATTTT.

CDR3 in DNA: TGTGCCAGCAGGAAGGGGACTAGCCCTACGGGTGAGCAGTTCTTC. Translating it yields CASRKGTSPTGEQFF. The chain links TRBV6-5 to TRBJ2-1; TRBD2 agrees at 9 bases. The CDR3 runs to 15 residues. V trimming: 6 bases; J trimming: 9 bases; junction bases outside the gene matches: 12. In germline, CDR1 is MNHEY, CDR2 SVGAGI.

V is TRBV19 and J is TRBJ2-7; 8 bases are shared with TRBD1. The CDR3 length is 13 residues. Germline CDR1 LNHDA, CDR2 SQIVND (reference sequence). With 7 bases clipped from V and 2 bases from J, the junction kept 4 bases outside the gene matches. The CDR3 DNA is TGTGCCAGTAAGGGGACAGGTACCTACGAGCAGTACTTC. Amino acids: CASKGTGTYEQYF.